This T cell receptor beta chain emerged from a study of a mutant IDH1 vaccine in newly diagnosed glioma. As for the study in general: Vaccines were first given 4-6 weeks after radiotherapy alone, or with temozolomide cycles. Earlier treatment was radiotherapy, temozolomide, or both, with most getting both.

Clones were read by immunoSEQ multiplex PCR, and TCRdb kept only the in-frame ones, dropping some. The sample has around 80,000 clones; 85% to 90% are singletons. Study-wide points: Pseudoprogression apparently lacked any relation to changes in top peripheral T cell clonotypes.

Time point defined: week 23, last vaccination. Every vaccination contained 300 ug of the mutant IDH1 20-mer peptide and was paired with topical imiquimod. As regards this clone: Its antigen is not known.

The CDR3 consists of 14 residues. The rearrangement uses TRBV12-2 and TRBJ1-1; the tabulated D call, TRBD1, remains unverified against the DNA. TRBV12-2 is an annotated pseudogene. The sample here was PBMCs, taken from a glioma patient whose treatment included an IDH1 peptide vaccine. This TCR was recovered from a woman aged 50 to 60 with glioma. CDR3 residues: CASRLRDRNTEAFF. The CDR3 DNA reads TGTGCAAGTCGCCTCCGGGACAGGAACACTGAAGCTTTCTTT.